The source of this TCR beta chain is a study of regulatory T cells in long-lasting Graves disease. General observations from the study: Comparison showed that persistent patients shared more public clonotypes (2,741) than new patients (approximately 1,000).

Time point meaning: persistent/refractory GD, antithyroid drugs over 5 years with positive TRAb. The authors made the TCR library using RNA they extracted from PBMCs. Per American Thyroid Association guidelines, Graves' disease was diagnosed. With iRepertoire HTBI primers and Arm-PCR of CDR3 regions, TCR beta libraries were built. TCRdb itself ran the multiplex PCR reads through MiXCR, one entry per CDR3 protein. The data hold approximately 400,000 distinct CDR3 sequences, with more than 20% observed a single time. The germline gives CDR1 SGHTS, CDR2 YDEGEE. Trimming at V came to 4 bases and at J to 0 bases, leaving 9 bases not matched to a gene. This CDR3 comprises 17 residues. About this clonotype itself: Antigen specificity is unknown.

This clonotype was sampled from a woman between 40 and 50 years old with Graves disease. The sequencing used peripheral blood mononuclear cells (PBMCs), collected when the disease was refractory, from a patient treated with antithyroid drugs. V is TRBV5-8 and J is TRBJ1-4; 7 bases agree with TRBD1. The CDR3 sequence: CASSPNTGATTNEKLFF. CDR3 coding DNA: TGTGCCAGCAGCCCTAATACAGGGGCCACAACTAATGAAAAACTGTTTTTT.